The 28 T cell receptor beta chains below all came from one sample that was sequenced in a study of blood T cell repertoires in COVID-19. Repertoires were generated with immunoSEQ multiplex PCR, while TCRdb's copy carries only in-frame clones and drops some. The sample holds about 43,000 clones; approximately 87% are singletons and the top ten take 9.2%. Material for sequencing was peripheral blood. The receptors come from a human donor in a cohort sampled during active COVID-19.

This chain connects TRBV5-1 to TRBJ1-2, with unresolved D. The CDR3 runs to 15 residues. Per the germline V gene, CDR1 is SGHRS and CDR2 is YFSETQ. V lost 2 bases and J lost 0, with 11 bases in between. The CDR3 reads CASSFTEDPNYGYTF. The CDR3 bases are TGCGCCAGCAGCTTTACAGAAGATCCTAACTATGGCTACACCTTC. The variable domain in full, with the rest retrieved from reference TRBV5-1 and TRBJ1-2, is KAGVTQTPRYLIKTRGQQVTLSCSPISGHRSVSWYQQTPGQGLQFLFEYFSETQRNKGNFPGRFSGRQFSNSRSEMNVSTLELGDSALYLCASSFTEDPNYGYTFGSGTRLTVV.

This clone was seen just once. The chain has TRBV29-1 and TRBJ2-7; D is unresolved. Germline loops: CDR1 SQVTM, CDR2 ANQGSEA. The CDR3 loop spans 13 amino acids. V was pared by 4 bases and J by 0 bases, with 10 bases between. In DNA, the CDR3 is TGCAGCGTTGGAGGAGCGATCTCCTACGAGCAGTACTTC. Encoded protein: CSVGGAISYEQYF.

The J gene is TRBJ1-5, the V gene TRBV7-9; D is perhaps TRBD1 (6 bases). Germline V CDR1 and CDR2: SEHNR, FQNEAQ (reference sequence). CDR3 length: 15 amino acids. V was pared by 4 bases and J by 3 bases, with 13 bases between. CDR3 protein: CASSSPGTPNQPQHF. For the CDR3, the DNA is TGTGCCAGCAGCTCGCCCGGGACACCCAATCAGCCCCAGCATTTT.

This chain joins TRBV2 and TRBJ2-7; 8 bases are shared with TRBD1. The CDR3 is made up of 13 amino acids. Trimming at V came to 6 bases and at J to 7 bases, leaving 8 bases not matched to a gene. Per the germline V gene, CDR1 is SNHLY and CDR2 is FYNNEI. This CDR3 is CASRQGAGREQYF. CDR3 DNA sequence: TGTGCCAGCAGGCAGGGGGCTGGTCGTGAGCAGTACTTC.

V is TRBV18 and J is TRBJ2-7; TRBD2 agrees at 10 bases. CDR1 and CDR2 from the germline V gene are KGHSH and LQKENI. The CDR3 contains 15 residues. Trimming at V came to 3 bases and at J to 2 bases, leaving 4 bases not matched to a gene. The CDR3 nucleotides are TGTGCCAGCTCACCTCCAGCGGGGGGGCCCTACGAGCAGTACTTC. Translation gives CASSPPAGGPYEQYF.

The chain has TRBV7-8 and TRBJ1-3; 10 positions agree with TRBD1. This CDR3 has 16 residues. J was trimmed by 4 bases and V by 1 base; bases with no gene match: 4. Germline values: CDR1 SGHVS, CDR2 FQNEAQ. The CDR3: CASSLGGTGAGNTIYF. The CDR3 nucleotides read TGTGCCAGCAGCTTAGGGGGGACAGGGGCAGGAAACACCATATATTTT.

This clone rates as medium-sized. The J gene is TRBJ1-4, the V gene TRBV25-1; TRBD1 matches at 7 bases. The V segment lost 8 bases and the J segment 5 bases; nucleotides outside the gene matches: 8. The CDR3 totals 14 residues. Germline-derived CDR1 and CDR2 are MGHDK and SYGVNS. The CDR3: CASLPAGGNEKLFF. The CDR3 coding sequence is TGTGCCAGCTTGCCAGCAGGGGGGAATGAAAAACTGTTTTTT.

CDR3 in amino acids: CASSIDTGQYYEQYF. CDR3 bases: TGTGCCAGTAGTATAGATACAGGCCAGTACTACGAGCAGTACTTC. The J gene is TRBJ2-7, the V gene TRBV19; D is possibly TRBD1 (5 bases). V lost 0 bases, J lost 3 bases, and 12 bases lay in between. The CDR3 extends over 15 amino acids. CDR1 is LNHDA and CDR2 is SQIVND in the germline V gene (reference sequence).

V is TRBV6-2 or TRBV6-3 and J is TRBJ1-5; no definite D call. Germline loops: CDR1 MNHEY, CDR2 SVGEGT. V lost 4 bases and J 1 base, leaving 23 bases between the germline ends. The CDR3 is 19 amino acids. This CDR3 reads CASSSNQDTALRSNQPQHF. The CDR3 nucleotides are TGTGCCAGCAGTTCGAACCAGGATACCGCGCTTCGGAGCAATCAGCCCCAGCATTTT.

The chain combines TRBV5-6 with TRBJ1-2; tentatively, D is TRBD1 (5 bases). Germline V CDR1 and CDR2: SGHDT, YYEEEE. The CDR3 has 15 residues. Trimming removed 3 bases from V and 4 bases from J, with 16 bases in between. This CDR3 is CASSSDSREFYGYTF. CDR3 coding DNA: TGTGCCAGCAGCTCGGATTCCAGGGAATTCTATGGCTACACCTTC.

The V and J genes are TRBV19 and TRBJ2-3; D is uncertain. Germline V gene data show CDR1 as LNHDA and CDR2 as SQIVND (reference sequence). CDR3 size: 13 residues. Trimming took 8 bases from V and 2 from J, leaving 11 bases between them. CDR3 in amino acids: CASDNRYTDTQYF. CDR3 sequence (DNA): TGTGCCAGTGACAATCGATACACAGATACGCAGTATTTT.

This clone was detected only once. The chain combines TRBV5-1 with TRBJ2-5; the match to TRBD2 covers 8 bases. V dropped 1 base and J dropped 6; count of bases not matched to a gene: 8. Germline assignment: CDR1 SGHRS and CDR2 YFSETQ. The CDR3 loop spans 15 amino acids. The DNA for the CDR3 is TGCGCCAGCAGCTTGAATCGCGGGGGGATGAAGACCCAGTACTTC. Translated: CASSLNRGGMKTQYF.

This clone appeared a single time. The V call is TRBV3-1 (or the pseudogene TRBV3-2), the J call TRBJ1-1; D not resolved. V was trimmed by 6 bases and J by 3 bases, leaving 11 bases between them. In germline, CDR1 is LGHDT, CDR2 YNNKEL (reference sequence). The length of the CDR3 is 13 residues. The CDR3 spells CASSPTAYTEAFF. DNA for the CDR3: TGTGCCAGCAGTCCCACAGCTTACACTGAAGCTTTCTTT.

The gene calls are TRBV19 and TRBJ1-5; D is perhaps TRBD1 (5 bases). Between the trimmed V and J ends, which lost 6 bases and 2 bases, there was a span of 14 bases. CDR1 and CDR2 from the germline V gene are LNHDA and SQIVND (reference sequence). There are 15 residues in the CDR3. Written as DNA, the CDR3 is TGTGCCAGTAGGCGGGACCAAGGGGGCAATCAGCCCCAGCATTTT. As protein: CASRRDQGGNQPQHF.

The V and J genes are TRBV18 and TRBJ2-1; 9 bases are shared with TRBD2. V was clipped by 2 bases and J by 10 bases; unmatched bases: 12. The germline V gene has CDR1 KGHSH and CDR2 LQKENI. The CDR3 contains 16 residues. Here the CDR3 DNA reads TGTGCCAGCTCACCAATAGGGCGGGGGGGCCATCGGGAGCAGTTCTTC. Protein product: CASSPIGRGGHREQFF.

The V and J genes are TRBV6-2 or TRBV6-3 and TRBJ1-4; 7 bases line up with TRBD1. The CDR3 runs 17 residues. Germline loops: CDR1 MNHEY, CDR2 SVGEGT. V trimming: 0 bases; J trimming: 8 bases; junction bases outside the gene matches: 12. In nucleotides, the CDR3 is TGTGCCAGCAGTTACTCGAGGGGCCGACAGGGCCGGGAAAAACTGTTTTTT. Protein product: CASSYSRGRQGREKLFF.

This sequence joins TRBV4-1 and TRBJ1-1, with 8 nucleotides matching TRBD1. Trimming removed 2 bases from V and 7 bases from J; junction bases left unmatched: 6. The CDR3 has 14 amino acids. Per the germline V gene, CDR1 is MGHRA and CDR2 is YSYEKL. The CDR3 loop is CASSQIQGVGEAFF. CDR3 nucleotides: TGCGCCAGCAGCCAAATACAGGGGGTTGGTGAAGCTTTCTTT.

This chain joins TRBV18 and TRBJ2-5; possible D gene TRBD1, 5 bases. The ends were cut back, 5 bases at V and 5 bases at J, with 15 bases in the middle. This CDR3 is built from 14 residues. Per germline, CDR1 KGHSH and CDR2 LQKENI. Here the CDR3 reads CASSSDTSGETQYF. The CDR3 DNA sequence: TGTGCCAGCTCATCGGACACGTCTGGCGAGACCCAGTACTTC.

V gene TRBV6-1 combines with J gene TRBJ1-5, with 7 bases fitting TRBD1. CDR3 length: 14 residues. The V gene's germline CDR1 is MNHNS and CDR2 SASEGT. Trimming removed 3 bases from V and 4 bases from J; junction bases left unmatched: 3. The DNA for the CDR3 is TGTGCCAGCAGTGATGACAGGGAAAATCAGCCCCAGCATTTT. Protein sequence: CASSDDRENQPQHF.

This chain links TRBV12-3 or TRBV12-4 with TRBJ1-1; no firm D call. There are 12 residues in the CDR3. The V end was cut by 6 bases, the J end by 3 bases, with 8 bases between. CDR3 nucleotide sequence: TGTGCCAGCAGCCCAGATTACACTGAAGCTTTCTTT. Translating gives CASSPDYTEAFF.

This chain links TRBV7-6 with TRBJ1-6; no definite D call. Germline V gene sequence: CDR1 SGHVS, CDR2 FNYEAQ. The V end was cut by 5 bases, the J end by 7 bases, with 18 bases between. CDR3 length: 16 residues. CDR3: CASSLTGSVLNSPLHF. CDR3 bases: TGTGCCAGCAGCCTCACCGGTTCGGTCCTCAATTCACCCCTCCACTTT. The entire variable domain, with the rest obtained from reference TRBV7-6 and TRBJ1-6, is as follows: GAGVSQSPRYKVTKRGQDVALRCDPISGHVSLYWYRQALGQGPEFLTYFNYEAQQDKSGLPNDRFSAERPEGSISTLTIQRTEQRDSAMYRCASSLTGSVLNSPLHFGNGTRLTVT.

The chain has TRBV30 and TRBJ2-7, with a tentative D call TRBD2 (5 bases). Trimming stripped 1 base from V and 5 bases from J, with 18 bases between. CDR1 is GTSNPN and CDR2 is SVGIG in the germline V gene (reference sequence). The CDR3 length is 15 residues. The CDR3 DNA reads TGTGCCTGGAGTGATTTTGTGAGACTACCTAACGAGCAGTACTTC. This translates into CAWSDFVRLPNEQYF.

The rearrangement joins TRBV7-9 to TRBJ2-1, with 11 nucleotides matching TRBD2. V dropped 0 bases and J dropped 10; count of bases not matched to a gene: 8. This CDR3 has 16 residues. Per the germline V gene, CDR1 is SEHNR and CDR2 is FQNEAQ (reference sequence). CDR3 sequence reads: CASSLALTSGGLEQFF. The CDR3 region has the DNA TGTGCCAGCAGCTTAGCGCTAACTAGCGGGGGACTCGAGCAGTTCTTC. Based on the CDR3 plus reference TRBV7-9 and TRBJ2-1, the full variable domain is DTGVSQNPRHKITKRGQNVTFRCDPISEHNRLYWYRQTLGQGPEFLTYFQNEAQLEKSRLLSDRFSAERPKGSFSTLEIQRTEQGDSAMYLCASSLALTSGGLEQFFGPGTRLTVL.

The chain combines TRBV11-1 with TRBJ1-6; no definite D call. CDR3 length: 16 residues. Trimming pared 2 bases from V and 9 bases from J, leaving 17 bases between. Germline CDR1 and CDR2: SGHAT and FQDESV (reference sequence). For the CDR3, the DNA is TGTGCCAGCAGCTTAACGCGCGGTCAAAGGAGTTCACCCCTCCACTTT. Residues: CASSLTRGQRSSPLHF.

This clone came up once. One end of the junction does not line up with germline, which may come from a read error. This chain connects TRBV7-7 to TRBJ2-2; the D gene is possibly TRBD2 (6 bases). The CDR3 length is 16 residues. From germline, CDR1 is SSHAT and CDR2 FNYEAQ (reference sequence). In DNA form, the CDR3 reads TGTGCTAGCAGCCCCAACCGGCGGGGGAACACCGGGGAGCTGTTTTTT. Translated: CASSPNRRGNTGELFF. The complete variable domain, with remaining parts taken from reference TRBV7-7 and TRBJ2-2, reads GAGVSQSPRYKVTKRGQDVTLRCDPISSHATLYWYQQALGQGPEFLTYFNYEAQPDKSGLPSDRFSAERPEGSISTLTIQRTEQRDSAMYRCASSPNRRGNTGELFFGEGSRLTVL.

This clone was seen a handful of times. This chain joins TRBV5-1 and TRBJ2-1; 8 nucleotides line up with TRBD2. V lost 3 bases, J lost 6 bases, and 11 bases stayed unmatched. The CDR3 totals 16 residues. The germline CDR1 and CDR2 sequences are SGHRS and YFSETQ. The CDR3 DNA reads TGCGCCAGCAGCTCCCTTAGTAGCGGGGCATCCAATGAGCAGTTCTTC. It specifies CASSSLSSGASNEQFF.

The V gene is TRBV7-8, the J gene TRBJ1-1; D remains ambiguous. Germline loops: CDR1 SGHVS, CDR2 FQNEAQ. The CDR3 extends over 16 amino acids. Trimming left V 4 bases short and J 0 bases short, with 15 bases between. CDR3 loop: CASSSGGPQMNTEAFF. The CDR3 nucleotides are TGTGCCAGCAGCTCAGGAGGGCCTCAGATGAACACTGAAGCTTTCTTT.

The chain joins TRBV12-3 or TRBV12-4 to TRBJ2-7, with 7 bases matching TRBD1. This CDR3 has 13 amino acids. The trim removed 5 bases at V and 2 bases at J, leaving 3 bases unmatched. The CDR3, as DNA: TGTGCCAGCAGTCCCCAGGGGGCCTACGAGCAGTACTTC. This sequence encodes CASSPQGAYEQYF.